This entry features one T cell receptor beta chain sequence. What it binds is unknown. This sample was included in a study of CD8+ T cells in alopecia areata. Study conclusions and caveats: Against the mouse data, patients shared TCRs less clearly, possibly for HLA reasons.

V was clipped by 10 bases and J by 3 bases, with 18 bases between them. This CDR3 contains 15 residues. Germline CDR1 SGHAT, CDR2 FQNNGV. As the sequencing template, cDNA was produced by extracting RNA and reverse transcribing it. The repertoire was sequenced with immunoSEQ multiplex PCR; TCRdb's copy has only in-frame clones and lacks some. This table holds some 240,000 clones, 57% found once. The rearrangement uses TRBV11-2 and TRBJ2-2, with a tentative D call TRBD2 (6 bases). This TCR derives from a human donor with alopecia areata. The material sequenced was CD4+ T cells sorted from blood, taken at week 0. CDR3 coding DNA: TGTGCCATCCATCGGAGGGGCACTTACACCGGGGAGCTGTTTTTT. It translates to CAIHRRGTYTGELFF.